Presented here are 21 T cell receptor beta chains from one specimen sequenced in a study of T cell changes during pregnancy in multiple sclerosis. Assay: immunoSEQ multiplex PCR; the TCRdb copy retains only in-frame clones and omits some. The sample has over 35,000 clones, about 90% seen once. The sequenced sample was CD4+ T cells from peripheral blood mononuclear cells, obtained in the third trimester of pregnancy. The receptor set was obtained from a female donor in good health, enrolled as a control in a pregnancy study.

This chain connects TRBV5-1 to TRBJ2-2; 7 bases map to TRBD1. Looked up from germline, CDR1 is SGHRS and CDR2 is YFSETQ. Unmatched junction bases numbered 2, after V lost 4 bases and J lost 5 bases. This CDR3 region has 13 residues. The CDR3 reads CASSPQGTGELFF. DNA for the CDR3: TGCGCCAGCAGCCCACAGGGGACCGGGGAGCTGTTTTTT.

This chain joins TRBV4-3 and TRBJ2-1, with D possibly being TRBD1 (5 bases). Trimming stripped 0 bases from V and 2 bases from J, with 8 bases between. Germline V CDR1 and CDR2: LGHNA, YSLEER. There are 15 residues in the CDR3. The CDR3 reads CASSQDKGPYNEQFF. CDR3 nucleotides: TGCGCCAGCAGCCAAGATAAGGGGCCCTACAATGAGCAGTTCTTC.

This clone is a singleton in its sample. This chain uses TRBV6-6 with TRBJ1-1; D may be TRBD1 (5 bases). This CDR3 spans 15 amino acids. From germline, CDR1 is MNHNY and CDR2 SVGAGI (reference sequence). V lost 2 bases and J 1 base, leaving 11 bases between the germline ends. CDR3 in DNA: TGTGCCAGCAGTTACAGTCAGGGAACGAACACTGAAGCTTTCTTT. Its protein is CASSYSQGTNTEAFF.

This clone appeared once. The genes are TRBV4-1 and TRBJ2-3, with D tentatively TRBD2 (6 bases). Per germline, CDR1 MGHRA and CDR2 YSYEKL. Between the trimmed V and J ends, which lost 4 bases and 5 bases, there was a span of 19 bases. The CDR3 loop spans 16 amino acids. The CDR3 nucleotides are TGCGCCAGCAGCCTTATAGGTGGAGGGGCGAAAGATACGCAGTATTTT. Amino acid sequence: CASSLIGGGAKDTQYF.

The J gene is TRBJ1-2, the V gene TRBV25-1, with a tentative D call TRBD1 (5 bases). CDR1 MGHDK and CDR2 SYGVNS come from the germline V gene. The CDR3 runs 15 residues. The V gene lost 5 bases and the J gene lost 7 bases, with 20 bases spanning the gap. CDR3 amino acids: CASSRAGNVEGGYTF. The CDR3 DNA sequence: TGTGCCAGCAGTAGAGCAGGGAATGTGGAAGGTGGCTACACCTTC.

V gene TRBV5-1 combines with J gene TRBJ2-4, with 7 positions matching TRBD1. CDR1 and CDR2 from the germline V gene are SGHRS and YFSETQ. This CDR3 spans 17 amino acids. V trimming: 0 bases; J trimming: 9 bases; junction bases outside the gene matches: 15. This CDR3 reads CASSLGIGPGGSGIQYF. DNA for the CDR3: TGCGCCAGCAGCTTGGGCATTGGGCCAGGGGGATCAGGCATTCAGTACTTC.

The gene calls are TRBV18 and TRBJ2-7; TRBD1 might be the D (5 bases). Looked up from germline, CDR1 is KGHSH and CDR2 is LQKENI. CDR3 length: 13 amino acids. The V and J ends lost 5 bases and 3 bases respectively, with 11 bases between them. Written as DNA, the CDR3 is TGTGCCAGCTCAACGACAGAGATCTACGAGCAGTACTTC. It yields the protein CASSTTEIYEQYF.

The genes are TRBV11-3 and TRBJ2-7; D might be TRBD2 (6 bases). CDR1 and CDR2 from the germline V gene are SGHNT and YENEEA. The ends were cut back, 5 bases at V and 1 base at J, with 12 bases in the middle. CDR3 length equals 14 residues. This chain's CDR3 is CASSPGTLSYEQYF. CDR3 DNA: TGTGCCAGCAGCCCCGGGACTCTTTCCTACGAGCAGTACTTC.

V and J are TRBV30 and TRBJ1-1; D call uncertain. The V gene lost 4 bases and the J gene lost 8 bases, with 11 bases spanning the gap. The V gene's germline CDR1 is GTSNPN and CDR2 SVGIG (reference sequence). This CDR3 comprises 11 residues. This CDR3 reads CAWKELIEAFF. The CDR3 nucleotides read TGTGCCTGGAAAGAACTAATCGAAGCTTTCTTT.

Notes on this clone: Sequence at one end of the junction differs from germline and may be a read error. The rearrangement joins TRBV7-7 to TRBJ2-7; 11 bases agree with TRBD2. The CDR3 sequence is 20 residues long. The V gene's germline CDR1 is SSHAT and CDR2 FNYEAQ (reference sequence). Here the CDR3 DNA reads TGTGCTAGCAGCCAACTCACCTGTGTGGCCGTAGCGGGAGGGCAATACGAGCAGTACTTC. Translation: CASSQLTCVAVAGGQYEQYF.

The CDR3 nucleotides read TGTGCCAGCAGCCGAACTAGCGGGGGGGCACAGGATACGCAGTATTTT. This gives the protein CASSRTSGGAQDTQYF. The chain couples TRBV5-8 to TRBJ2-3; 13 bases map to TRBD2. CDR1 is SGHTS and CDR2 is YDEGEE in the germline V gene. The V and J ends lost 4 bases and 6 bases, in that order; junction bases with no gene match: 8. The CDR3 is made up of 16 amino acids.

V usage is TRBV30 and J usage is TRBJ1-1, with D hard to call. Trimming took off 7 bases at V and 1 base at J, with 13 bases between the two ends. The CDR3 has 13 residues. Germline values: CDR1 GTSNPN, CDR2 SVGIG (reference sequence). CDR3 bases: TGTGCCTACCGACGGGGAGAGAACACTGAAGCTTTCTTT. Translation gives CAYRRGENTEAFF. Complete variable domain (other parts from reference TRBV30 and TRBJ1-1): SQTIHQWPATLVQPVGSPLSLECTVEGTSNPNLYWYRQAAGRGLQLLFYSVGIGQISSEVPQNLSASRPQDRQFILSSKKLLLSDSGFYLCAYRRGENTEAFFGQGTRLTVV.

The chain couples TRBV5-1 to TRBJ2-7, with 11 positions matching TRBD1. This CDR3 is built from 16 residues. Germline CDR1 and CDR2: SGHRS and YFSETQ. V shed 3 bases, J shed 7 bases, and the junction held 12 bases outside the gene matches. CDR3 nucleotides: TGCGCCAGCAGCTCTATGATAGGACAGGGGGCGAGGGAGCAGTACTTC. Protein sequence: CASSSMIGQGAREQYF. The full variable domain, rest sourced from reference TRBV5-1 and TRBJ2-7, is KAGVTQTPRYLIKTRGQQVTLSCSPISGHRSVSWYQQTPGQGLQFLFEYFSETQRNKGNFPGRFSGRQFSNSRSEMNVSTLELGDSALYLCASSSMIGQGAREQYFGPGTRLTVT.

CDR3 protein: CASRDSHRNTIYF. CDR3 bases: TGTGCCAGTAGGGACAGCCATCGAAACACCATATATTTT. J is TRBJ1-3 and V is TRBV19; D is possibly TRBD1 (6 bases). V lost 6 bases to trimming and J lost 5 bases, with 11 bases between them. The CDR3 contains 13 residues. Germline loops: CDR1 LNHDA, CDR2 SQIVND (reference sequence).

V and J are TRBV7-9 and TRBJ1-4; D gene ambiguous. V dropped 3 bases and J dropped 2 bases, with 16 bases sitting between them. This CDR3 has 17 amino acids. Germline-derived CDR1 and CDR2 are SEHNR and FQNEAQ (reference sequence). This CDR3 reads CASSLGEGLRTNEKLFF. The CDR3 DNA sequence: TGTGCCAGCAGCTTGGGCGAGGGCCTGAGGACTAATGAAAAACTGTTTTTT.

The V gene is TRBV28, the J gene TRBJ2-2; 9 bases map to TRBD1. CDR1 and CDR2 (germline): MDHEN, SYDVKM. With 4 bases clipped from V and 4 bases from J, the junction kept 7 bases outside the gene matches. The CDR3 is 16 residues long. For the CDR3, the DNA is TGTGCCAGCAGTTCCTGGGGGACAGGGATCACCGGGGAGCTGTTTTTT. The encoded protein is CASSSWGTGITGELFF. Full variable domain (rest looked up from reference TRBV28 and TRBJ2-2): DVKVTQSSRYLVKRTGEKVFLECVQDMDHENMFWYRQDPGLGLRLIYFSYDVKMKEKGDIPEGYSVSREKKERFSLILESASTNQTSMYLCASSSWGTGITGELFFGEGSRLTVL.

The chain combines TRBV18 with TRBJ1-4; 8 bases agree with TRBD1. The CDR3 has 15 amino acids. Trimming removed 3 bases from V and 4 bases from J; junction bases left unmatched: 4. Per germline, CDR1 KGHSH and CDR2 LQKENI. This CDR3 is CASSPGTGRNEKLFF. CDR3 nucleotide sequence: TGTGCCAGCTCACCCGGGACAGGCCGTAATGAAAAACTGTTTTTT.

The chain carries TRBV5-1 and TRBJ2-1, with D possibly TRBD2 on 7 matching bases. The germline V and J ends were trimmed by 0 bases and 8 bases, with 15 bases remaining between them. Per the germline V gene, CDR1 is SGHRS and CDR2 is YFSETQ. The CDR3 contains 15 residues. In DNA form, the CDR3 reads TGCGCCAGCAGCTTGGGGAGAGGGGGGGCGCATGAGCAGTTCTTC. Translation: CASSLGRGGAHEQFF.

V usage is TRBV7-2 and J usage is TRBJ2-7; maybe TRBD2 (5 bases). The CDR3 has 12 amino acids. Germline V CDR1 and CDR2: SGHTA, FQGNSA. V was shortened by 5 bases and J by 8 bases, with 13 bases between the two germline ends. The CDR3 here is CASSPRTPQQYF. In DNA form, the CDR3 reads TGTGCCAGCAGCCCAAGGACTCCGCAGCAGTACTTC. Drawing the rest from reference TRBV7-2 and TRBJ2-7, the complete variable domain is GAGVSQSPSNKVTEKGKDVELRCDPISGHTALYWYRQSLGQGLEFLIYFQGNSAPDKSGLPSDRFSAERTGGSVSTLTIQRTQQEDSAVYLCASSPRTPQQYFGPGTRLTVT.

The rearrangement joins TRBV5-1 to TRBJ2-4; tentative D call: TRBD1 (5 bases). CDR3 length equals 15 residues. The germline V and J ends were trimmed by 4 bases and 3 bases, with 14 bases remaining between them. CDR1 is SGHRS and CDR2 is YFSETQ in the germline V gene. CDR3 nucleotides: TGCGCCAGCAGCACCACAGGTATTGACAAAAACATTCAGTACTTC. Protein sequence: CASSTTGIDKNIQYF.

Remarks on this clone: The junction departs from germline at one end; a sequencing error may be responsible. The chain employs TRBV7-7 and TRBJ2-5; perhaps TRBD1 as D (6 bases). In germline, CDR1 is SSHAT, CDR2 FNYEAQ (reference sequence). This CDR3 comprises 13 residues. This CDR3 reads CASTFGQGETQYF. CDR3 nucleotides: TGTGCTAGCACCTTCGGTCAGGGGGAGACCCAGTACTTC. Full variable domain (remainder filled in from reference TRBV7-7 and TRBJ2-5): GAGVSQSPRYKVTKRGQDVTLRCDPISSHATLYWYQQALGQGPEFLTYFNYEAQPDKSGLPSDRFSAERPEGSISTLTIQRTEQRDSAMYRCASTFGQGETQYFGPGTRLLVL.